This is a list of T cell receptor beta chains from one sample in a study of blood T cells in healthy people across ages. TCRdb re-analysed the 5' RACE reads in MiXCR, keeping a single row per CDR3 protein. The sample carries 1.5 million to 2 million distinct CDR3 sequences, around half recorded once. Sequencing was done on a sample of blood. The receptors were sampled from a woman aged 40 to 49 in good health. The CDR3 runs from the conserved cysteine through the conserved F or W. A D gene is named only where the DNA matches it firmly. The size entry is marked missing in some rows and otherwise reads once, few, many or a size class.

size	D	V	J	CDR3	DNA
.	.	TRBV6-2/TRBV6-3	TRBJ2-3	CASSYDGGRSDTQYF	TGTGCCAGCAGTTACGACGGGGGGCGGTCAGATACGCAGTATTTT
.	.	TRBV12-3/TRBV12-4	TRBJ1-2	CASSHGINYGYTF	TGTGCCAGCAGCCACGGGATAAACTATGGCTACACCTTC
.	TRBD1	TRBV7-2	TRBJ2-1	CASSLVGGTTGVGYNEQFF	TGTGCCAGCAGCTTAGTTGGGGGAACGACAGGGGTTGGGTACAATGAGCAGTTCTTC
few	TRBD1	TRBV9	TRBJ1-6	CASSVEGTVKSPLHF	TGTGCCAGCAGCGTAGAAGGGACAGTAAAGTCACCCCTCCACTTT
.	TRBD1	TRBV29-1	TRBJ2-5	CSVIRGPGTQYF	TGCAGCGTTATAAGGGGGCCAGGGACCCAGTACTTC
.	TRBD2	TRBV4-1	TRBJ2-3	CASSQDRVLAEDTDTQYF	TGCGCCAGCAGCCAAGATCGCGTCCTAGCGGAGGACACAGATACGCAGTATTTT
.	.	TRBV7-2	TRBJ1-1	CASSPLRGNTEAFF	TGTGCCAGCAGCCCCCTGAGGGGGAACACTGAAGCTTTCTTT
.	TRBD1	TRBV7-2	TRBJ2-7	CASSPLGQESYEQYF	TGTGCCAGCAGCCCCCTCGGACAGGAGTCCTACGAGCAGTACTTC
few	.	TRBV28	TRBJ2-7	CASSPLRQVPYEQYF	TGTGCCAGCAGTCCTCTCAGACAGGTCCCCTACGAGCAGTACTTC
.	.	TRBV28	TRBJ1-4	CASSRPTGLGEKLFF	TGTGCCAGCAGCCGTCCGACAGGCCTAGGTGAAAAACTGTTTTTT
few	TRBD2	TRBV9	TRBJ2-2	CASGRATGELFF	TGTGCCAGCGGGAGGGCTACCGGGGAGCTGTTTTTT
once	.	TRBV20-1	TRBJ2-5	CSASHQGVDKQYF	TGCAGTGCTAGTCATCAGGGAGTTGACAAGCAGTACTTC
few	.	TRBV24-1	TRBJ2-1	CATSGTPNNEQFF	TGTGCCACCAGTGGAACACCTAACAATGAGCAGTTCTTC
few	.	TRBV7-8	TRBJ1-1	CASSLITNTEAFF	TGTGCCAGCAGCTTAATAACGAACACTGAAGCTTTCTTT
.	.	TRBV3-1	TRBJ1-5	CASSQVIGGNQPQHF	TGTGCCAGCAGCCAAGTGATCGGGGGCAATCAGCCCCAGCATTTT
.	.	TRBV2	TRBJ2-3	CASSEGGGATDTQYF	TGTGCCAGCAGTGAAGGGGGGGGGGCCACAGATACGCAGTATTTT
.	TRBD2	TRBV4-3	TRBJ2-1	CASSQELSGANNEQFF	TGCGCCAGCAGCCAAGAGCTTAGCGGGGCAAACAATGAGCAGTTCTTC
.	TRBD1	TRBV6-5	TRBJ2-6	CASSFLQGAGANVLTF	TGTGCCAGCAGTTTCCTCCAGGGGGCTGGGGCCAACGTCCTGACTTTC
.	.	TRBV13	TRBJ2-1	CASSLYRQGYNEQFF	TGTGCCAGCAGCTTATACCGTCAGGGATACAATGAGCAGTTCTTC
.	TRBD1	TRBV24-1	TRBJ2-3	CATSDRQGYTDTQYF	TGTGCCACCAGTGATCGACAGGGTTACACAGATACGCAGTATTTT
.	.	TRBV6-5	TRBJ2-3	CASSYSARGITDTQYF	TGTGCCAGCAGTTACTCAGCCAGGGGCATCACAGATACGCAGTATTTT
few	TRBD2	TRBV9	TRBJ2-1	CASSVVSGGVYEQFF	TGTGCCAGCAGCGTAGTTAGCGGGGGGGTCTATGAGCAGTTCTTC
few	.	TRBV28	TRBJ1-2	CASSSPRGYTF	TGTGCCAGCAGTTCCCCGCGTGGCTACACCTTC
many	.	TRBV7-2	TRBJ2-7	CASSLAEASYEQYF	TGTGCCAGCAGCTTAGCGGAAGCCTCCTACGAGCAGTACTTC
.	.	TRBV28	TRBJ1-4	CASSKQGAATNEKLFF	TGTGCCAGCAGCAAACAGGGAGCGGCAACTAATGAAAAACTGTTTTTT
few	.	TRBV7-3	TRBJ2-4	CASSLVAGTAKNIQYF	TGTGCCAGCAGCTTAGTTGCGGGGACAGCCAAAAACATTCAGTACTTC
.	.	TRBV20-1	TRBJ1-2	CSAILDLYGYTF	TGCAGTGCTATATTAGACCTCTATGGCTACACCTTC
.	.	TRBV7-2	TRBJ2-1	CASSFRDTYYNEQFF	TGTGCCAGCAGCTTCAGGGACACTTACTACAATGAACAGTTCTTC
.	.	TRBV20-1	TRBJ1-4	CSARDLSPLTQEKLFF	TGCAGTGCTAGAGATCTGTCTCCTCTCACACAGGAAAAACTGTTTTTT
.	.	TRBV6-2/TRBV6-3	TRBJ2-5	CASSYWGQGETQYF	TGTGCCAGCAGTTACTGGGGGCAAGGAGAGACCCAGTACTTC
.	TRBD1	TRBV7-2	TRBJ1-6	CASSLGAAGQGNSPLHF	TGTGCCAGCAGCTTAGGGGCGGCGGGACAGGGTAATTCACCCCTCCACTTT
.	.	TRBV6-2/TRBV6-3	TRBJ2-5	CASSYSTGGFWETQYF	TGTGCCAGCAGTTACTCGACTGGAGGGTTTTGGGAGACCCAGTACTTC
.	.	TRBV5-1	TRBJ1-1	CASSLSVSSPEAFF	TGCGCCAGCAGTCTAAGCGTCAGTAGCCCTGAAGCTTTCTTT
.	.	TRBV5-4	TRBJ2-5	CASSLEGGSRTQYF	TGTGCCAGCAGCTTGGAGGGTGGGTCCCGGACCCAGTACTTC
.	.	TRBV7-2	TRBJ2-7	CASSLTPAGRTYEQYF	TGTGCCAGCAGCTTAACCCCGGCAGGGAGAACCTACGAGCAGTACTTC